A single sample is the source of the 14 T cell receptor beta chains below, sequenced in a study of metastatic and nonmetastatic thyroid tumors. Using MiXCR, TCRdb reanalyzed the PCR reads. Here the sample spans approximately 65,000 clones, just over 4% being singletons. Treatment of any kind had been given to no patient before thyroid surgery. Material: blood. The source is a female donor with papillary thyroid cancer or a benign thyroid nodule (not recorded which). Some clones in this sample may be carry-over from other donors' samples.

This clone was counted only a few times. The same CDR3 can be traced to other DNA sequences in this sample. The chain couples TRBV30 to TRBJ2-4; D unclear. Germline V gene sequence: CDR1 GTSNPN, CDR2 SVGIG (reference sequence). Trimming shortened V by 2 bases and J by 8 bases, and 13 bases separated the two germline ends. There are 13 residues in the CDR3. DNA for the CDR3: TGTGCCTGGAGTACTCGTGTTCGTGACATTCAGTACTTC. It encodes CAWSTRVRDIQYF.

This clone was recorded a few times. The CDR3 sequence: CASSSGLAGETGANVLTF. The CDR3 DNA sequence: TGTGCCAGCAGTTCAGGACTAGCGGGAGAGACTGGGGCCAACGTCCTGACTTTC. This chain uses TRBV25-1 with TRBJ2-6; 13 bases map to TRBD2. Germline loops: CDR1 MGHDK, CDR2 SYGVNS. V was clipped by 5 bases and J by 2 bases; unmatched bases: 6. The CDR3 runs to 18 residues. The full variable domain, its missing parts supplied by reference TRBV25-1 and TRBJ2-6, is EADIYQTPRYLVIGTGKKITLECSQTMGHDKMYWYQQDPGMELHLIHYSYGVNSTEKGDLSSESTVSRIRTEHFPLTLESARPSHTSQYLCASSSGLAGETGANVLTFGAGSRLTVL.

This clone was counted ten times or more. CDR3: CAITRTENTEAFF. The CDR3 DNA reads as TGTGCCATCACCCGGACAGAGAACACTGAAGCTTTCTTT. The V call is TRBV10-3, the J call TRBJ1-1; possibly TRBD1 for D (6 bases). The V gene lost 7 bases and the J gene lost 1 base, with 10 bases spanning the gap. CDR3 length equals 13 residues. Germline CDR1 ENHRY, CDR2 SYGVKD.

This clone rates as medium-sized. The chain uses TRBV27 and TRBJ1-2; perhaps TRBD1 as D (6 bases). Trimming left V 7 bases short and J 4 bases short, with 10 bases between. The germline gives CDR1 MNHEY, CDR2 SMNVEV (reference sequence). The CDR3 runs 12 residues. The CDR3 DNA reads as TGTGCCAGCAAAGGACAGTCCTATGGCTACACCTTC. This sequence encodes CASKGQSYGYTF.

This clone came up a few times. Compared with germline, one end of the junction differs, possibly owing to a read error. CDR3 sequence: CASSREGAENTEASF. In DNA form, the CDR3 reads TGTGCCAGCAGCCGCGAGGGGGCTGAGAACACTGAAGCTTCCTTT. The J gene is TRBJ1-1, the V gene TRBV6-2 or TRBV6-3, with 7 bases that match TRBD1. The CDR3 contains 15 residues. Per the germline V gene, CDR1 is MNHEY and CDR2 is SVGEGT.

This chain links TRBV6-2 or TRBV6-3 with TRBJ2-7; 9 positions agree with TRBD1. The CDR3 is 16 residues long. V trimming: 2 bases; J trimming: 3 bases; junction bases outside the gene matches: 8. Germline V gene data show CDR1 as MNHEY and CDR2 as SVGEGT. The CDR3 DNA reads as TGTGCCAGCAGTTACCACCTCGGGACAGGGAACTACGAGCAGTACTTC. Translated, it gives CASSYHLGTGNYEQYF.

The table lists this clone with many counts. The chain combines TRBV20-1 with TRBJ2-3; 11 positions agree with TRBD1. V shed 6 bases and J 3 bases; nucleotides not matched to a gene: 5. Per germline, CDR1 DFQATT and CDR2 SNEGSKA (reference sequence). This CDR3 is built from 14 residues. For the CDR3, the DNA is TGCAGTGCCATGGACAGGGGGCGAACAGATACGCAGTATTTT. This encodes CSAMDRGRTDTQYF.

J is TRBJ1-4 and V is TRBV5-4; D remains unclear. V lost 4 bases and J 5 bases, leaving 18 bases between the germline ends. Germline V gene sequence: CDR1 SGHNT, CDR2 YYREEE (reference sequence). The CDR3 covers 16 residues. The CDR3 sequence: CASSPGGSPSNEKLFF. The CDR3 DNA sequence: TGTGCCAGCAGCCCTGGAGGGTCCCCGTCGAATGAAAAACTGTTTTTT.

This clone has just one count. This chain joins TRBV6-2 or TRBV6-3 and TRBJ2-1; the D gene is possibly TRBD2 (7 bases). Germline V gene data show CDR1 as MNHEY and CDR2 as SVGEGT. The CDR3 is 17 residues long. The germline V and J ends were trimmed by 7 bases and 4 bases, with 23 bases remaining between them. The CDR3: CASMLTGGLAVYNEQFF. The CDR3, as DNA: TGTGCCAGCATGTTAACCGGGGGGCTAGCCGTATACAATGAGCAGTTCTTC.

This clone has a count of ten or more. The rearrangement links TRBV5-5 to TRBJ1-6; a possible D gene is TRBD1 (6 bases). The germline V gene has CDR1 SGHKS and CDR2 YYEKEE (reference sequence). The V end lost 6 bases, the J end lost 12 bases, and 22 bases lay between the germline ends. The CDR3 consists of 15 residues. This CDR3 is CASTENSRTAKPLHF. DNA for the CDR3: TGTGCCAGCACGGAGAACTCCAGGACAGCCAAACCCCTCCACTTT.

The sample holds many counts of this clone. The chain combines TRBV19 with TRBJ2-5; D ambiguous. Trimming removed 5 bases from V and 5 bases from J, with 12 bases in between. CDR3 length: 13 amino acids. Germline CDR1 LNHDA, CDR2 SQIVND (reference sequence). The CDR3, as DNA: TGTGCCAGTAGTGGCAAGATCCGGGAGACCCAGTACTTC. Amino acid sequence: CASSGKIRETQYF.

This clone was found many times. The chain uses TRBV6-1 and TRBJ2-7; a weak D match, TRBD1 (6 bases). Looked up from germline, CDR1 is MNHNS and CDR2 is SASEGT. This CDR3 is built from 14 residues. Trimming took off 5 bases at V and 2 bases at J, with 13 bases between the two ends. DNA for the CDR3: TGTGCCAGCAGTCCCTGGGGGACAACCTACGAGCAGTACTTC. It specifies CASSPWGTTYEQYF.

The chain links TRBV4-1 to TRBJ2-5, with a weak D call TRBD2 (5 bases). Deletions cut 3 bases from V and 5 bases from J, with 13 bases between. This CDR3 has 14 amino acids. The germline V gene has CDR1 MGHRA and CDR2 YSYEKL. The CDR3 DNA follows: TGCGCCAGCAGCCATGGGGTTACGGGGGAGACCCAGTACTTC. Its translation is CASSHGVTGETQYF.

This clone was counted ten times or more. The chain links TRBV6-6 to TRBJ2-4; 7 positions agree with TRBD1. The CDR3 has 16 residues. V shed 2 bases, J shed 0 bases, and the junction held 4 bases outside the gene matches. Germline assignment: CDR1 MNHNY and CDR2 SVGAGI (reference sequence). This CDR3 is CASSYIGGVAKNIQYF. For the CDR3, the DNA is TGTGCCAGCAGTTACATAGGGGGCGTAGCCAAAAACATTCAGTACTTC.